This entry describes one T cell receptor (beta chain). As yet, its antigen is unknown. Time point defined: week 35, safety follow-up. A 20-mer mutant IDH1 peptide at 300 ug was injected subcutaneously with topical imiquimod. Assay: immunoSEQ multiplex PCR; the TCRdb copy retains only in-frame clones and omits some. The sample lists 30,000 to 40,000 clones, 80% occurring once. The data derive from a study of a mutant IDH1 vaccine in newly diagnosed glioma. Study information: Sex distribution of treated patients was roughly 62% male and around 40% female; mean age was 40.4 years. Standard pretreatment was either radiotherapy, temozolomide, or, for most, radiochemotherapy with temozolomide.

Germline V gene data show CDR1 as GTSNPN and CDR2 as SVGIG (reference sequence). The length of the CDR3 is 13 residues. Trimming took 3 bases from V and 6 from J; bases not matched to a gene: 5. The TCR originated in a man in his forties with glioma. Some clones in this sample may be carry-over from other donors' samples. Here the sequenced sample was PBMCs, taken from a glioma patient whose treatment included an IDH1 peptide vaccine. The chain links TRBV30 to TRBJ1-1, with 9 nucleotides matching TRBD1. CDR3 region: CAWRVQGAPEAFF. The DNA of the CDR3 is TGTGCCTGGAGGGTACAGGGGGCCCCTGAAGCTTTCTTT.